This T cell receptor beta chain originates from a study of cytomegalovirus exposure and HLA in healthy donors. Study results and caveats: The tendency of first-cohort TCR clusters to co-occur in the 110 or so validation repertoires emerged from a later analysis. Despite most TCR sequences being rare, some public TCRs occurred in many donors.

Sequenced by immunoSEQ multiplex PCR; TCRdb stores in-frame clones only, minus some. The repertoire consists of fewer than 150,000 clones, with about 90% occurring once and the leading ten covering almost 8%. Concerning this clone itself: Its specificity is unknown.

This CDR3 has 15 residues. Deletions cut 8 bases from V and 8 bases from J, with 24 bases between. Looked up from germline, CDR1 is MNHEY and CDR2 is SVGAGI. This clonotype was obtained from a woman younger than 30 in good health and CMV-seropositive. The J gene is TRBJ1-2, the V gene TRBV6-5; D possibly corresponds to TRBD1 (6 bases). The sample was PBMCs. The CDR3 nucleotides are TGTGCCAGCCATCTCGGTGGGCAGGGGTTCTACGGCTACACCTTC. It codes for CASHLGGQGFYGYTF.